This T cell receptor beta chain derives from a study of shared clonotypes between healthy human individuals. Overall study findings and caveats: Memory subsets generally showed lower estimated richness than naive subsets. Non-shared clonotypes had lower generation probabilities than those shared by all four donors.

From germline, CDR1 is MDHEN and CDR2 SYDVKM. CDR3 length: 14 residues. V lost 6 bases and J lost 4; bases outside the gene matches: 6. Terminally differentiated effector memory CD45RA+ cells were excluded by CCR7 positive selection of CD45RO-negative cells. Comments on this clone: No antigen is known for it.

Profiling relied on immunoSEQ multiplex PCR, and the TCRdb table lists in-frame clones only, not all of them. The sample contains some 2.1 million clones, about 95% of which appear only once. The sequencing input was naive CD8+ T cells sorted from blood. The source is a man younger than 35 in good health. The chain recombines TRBV28 with TRBJ2-7; TRBD1 aligns across 10 bases. The CDR3 region has the DNA TGTGCCAGCAGCTGGACAGGGGGAGGGTACGAGCAGTACTTC. This sequence encodes CASSWTGGGYEQYF.